This is a list of T cell receptor beta chains from one sample in a study of OX40 agonist ivuxolimab in advanced cancers. TCRdb's copy holds only in-frame clones and misses some; the assay was immunoSEQ multiplex PCR. Among about 83,000 clones listed, just over 90% were seen once. This sample comprised CD4+ or CD8+ T cells sorted from blood, obtained in a trial of the OX40 agonist ivuxolimab. The receptor set was obtained from an adult with an advanced solid tumor such as melanoma, head and neck, liver or kidney cancer. Both conserved end residues are part of each CDR3. A D gene is named only where the DNA matches it firmly. Expanded clones get a size class; other rows say once, few or many, or leave the size out.

CASSVAKGLRNEQFF	TGTGCCAGCAGCGTAGCTAAGGGACTACGTAATGAGCAGTTCTTC	.	TRBV9	TRBD2	TRBJ2-1
CASSLLFRQGMNEKLFF	TGTGCCAGCAGTTTATTATTCCGACAGGGGATGAATGAAAAACTGTTTTTT	.	TRBV28	TRBD1	TRBJ1-4
CASSLPFDRALYSNQPQHF	TGTGCCAGCAGTTTACCCTTCGACAGAGCGTTATATAGCAATCAGCCCCAGCATTTT	.	TRBV28	.	TRBJ1-5
CASSPTIAGGGYNEQFF	TGTGCCAGCTCACCGACAATAGCGGGAGGGGGGTACAATGAGCAGTTCTTC	.	TRBV18	TRBD2	TRBJ2-1
CASSFQTGTFEAFF	TGTGCCAGCAGCTTCCAGACAGGCACCTTTGAAGCTTTCTTT	.	TRBV7-9	.	TRBJ1-1
CASSLAKRGGPDTQYF	TGTGCCAGCAGCTTGGCCAAGCGGGGGGGGCCCGATACGCAGTATTTT	.	TRBV5-4	TRBD2	TRBJ2-3
CASSLTTGYGTQYF	TGTGCCAGCAGCCTAACGACAGGATATGGGACCCAGTACTTC	few	TRBV2	.	TRBJ2-5
CASSERAKNYEQYF	TGTGCCAGTAGTGAAAGGGCCAAGAACTACGAGCAGTACTTC	.	TRBV19	.	TRBJ2-7
CASSYSNQPQHF	TGTGCCAGCAGTTATAGCAATCAGCCCCAGCATTTT	few	TRBV28	.	TRBJ1-5
CSVERQGNEQYF	TGCAGCGTTGAGCGGCAGGGGAACGAGCAGTACTTC	.	TRBV29-1	.	TRBJ2-7
CASSPAPAQTEAFF	TGCGCCAGCAGCCCGGCCCCGGCACAAACAGAAGCTTTCTTT	.	TRBV5-1	.	TRBJ1-1
CASRTGWYEQYF	TGTGCCAGTAGGACAGGTTGGTACGAGCAGTACTTC	.	TRBV19	.	TRBJ2-7
CAWSGTSGALKTQYF	TGTGCCTGGAGCGGGACTAGCGGGGCCTTAAAGACCCAGTACTTC	.	TRBV30	TRBD2	TRBJ2-5
CAISETSPGAKNIQYF	TGTGCCATCAGTGAGACTAGTCCGGGGGCCAAAAACATTCAGTACTTC	.	TRBV10-3	.	TRBJ2-4
CASSQEGLNTGELFF	TGTGCCAGCAGCCAAGAAGGCCTGAACACCGGGGAGCTGTTTTTT	.	TRBV4-2	.	TRBJ2-2
CASSNFCGREAHEQYF	TGTGCCAGCAGCAATTTCTGCGGGAGGGAGGCCCACGAGCAGTACTTC	once	TRBV21-1	.	TRBJ2-7
CASSPRQGANNEQFF	TGTGCCAGCTCACCTAGACAGGGGGCCAACAATGAGCAGTTCTTC	few	TRBV18	TRBD1	TRBJ2-1
CASSAQGNQPQHF	TGTGCCAGCAGCGCACAGGGAAATCAGCCCCAGCATTTT	.	TRBV7-9	.	TRBJ1-5
CASSMALSTDTQYF	TGTGCCAGTAGTATGGCTCTTAGCACAGATACGCAGTATTTT	.	TRBV19	.	TRBJ2-3
CSVEGGRGSTDTQYF	TGCAGCGTTGAGGGAGGGCGGGGGAGCACAGATACGCAGTATTTT	.	TRBV29-1	TRBD2	TRBJ2-3
CASSLRALSINQPQHF	TGTGCCAGCAGCTTACGAGCTCTTTCCATCAATCAGCCCCAGCATTTT	.	TRBV7-3	.	TRBJ1-5
CASSIDPSGANVLTF	TGTGCCAGTAGTATAGATCCCTCTGGGGCCAACGTCCTGACTTTC	.	TRBV19	.	TRBJ2-6
CSVGPGGTSGFNEQFF	TGCAGCGTTGGACCTGGGGGGACTAGCGGCTTCAATGAGCAGTTCTTC	.	TRBV29-1	TRBD2	TRBJ2-1
CASSSTGSSGANVLTF	TGTGCCAGCTCATCTACAGGGAGCTCTGGGGCCAACGTCCTGACTTTC	.	TRBV18	.	TRBJ2-6
CASSRDRAPNQPQHF	TGTGCCAGCAGTCGGGACAGGGCCCCCAATCAGCCCCAGCATTTT	.	TRBV6-6	TRBD1	TRBJ1-5
CSVEGWESVSDTQYF	TGCAGCGTTGAAGGGTGGGAGTCGGTTTCAGATACGCAGTATTTT	.	TRBV29-1	.	TRBJ2-3
CASSVGTGMGYTF	TGTGCCAGTAGTGTCGGGACAGGTATGGGCTACACCTTC	.	TRBV19	TRBD1	TRBJ1-2
CASSQVRGAETNTGELFF	TGTGCCAGCAGCCAAGTCCGGGGGGCGGAAACAAACACCGGGGAGCTGTTTTTT	.	TRBV4-2	.	TRBJ2-2
CASSQDVLKTQYF	TGCGCCAGCAGCCAAGATGTGCTAAAGACCCAGTACTTC	.	TRBV4-3	.	TRBJ2-5
CASSRVGGDGSYEQYF	TGTGCCAGCAGCCGCGTAGGGGGCGATGGGTCCTACGAGCAGTACTTC	once	TRBV7-2	TRBD1	TRBJ2-7
CASSLEVAATIYEQYF	TGCGCCAGCAGCTTGGAGGTGGCAGCCACGATTTACGAGCAGTACTTC	once	TRBV5-1	.	TRBJ2-7